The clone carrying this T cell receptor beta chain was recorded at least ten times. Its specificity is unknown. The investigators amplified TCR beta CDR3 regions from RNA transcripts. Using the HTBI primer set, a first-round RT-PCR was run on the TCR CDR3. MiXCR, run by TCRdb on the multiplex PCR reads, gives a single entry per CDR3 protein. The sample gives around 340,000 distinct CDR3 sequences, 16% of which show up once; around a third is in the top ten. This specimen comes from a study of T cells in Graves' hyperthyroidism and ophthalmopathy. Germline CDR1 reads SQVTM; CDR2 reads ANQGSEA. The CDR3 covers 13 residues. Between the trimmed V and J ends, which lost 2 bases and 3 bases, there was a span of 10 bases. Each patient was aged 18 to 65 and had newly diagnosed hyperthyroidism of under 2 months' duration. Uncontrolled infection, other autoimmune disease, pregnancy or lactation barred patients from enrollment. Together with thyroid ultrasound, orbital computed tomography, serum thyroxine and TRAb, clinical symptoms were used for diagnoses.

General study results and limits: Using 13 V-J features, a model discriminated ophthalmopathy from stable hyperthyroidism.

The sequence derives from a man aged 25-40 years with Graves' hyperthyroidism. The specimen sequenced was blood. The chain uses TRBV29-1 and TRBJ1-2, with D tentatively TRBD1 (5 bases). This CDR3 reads CSVERGSDYGYTF. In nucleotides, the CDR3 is TGCAGCGTTGAAAGGGGCAGTGACTATGGCTACACCTTC.